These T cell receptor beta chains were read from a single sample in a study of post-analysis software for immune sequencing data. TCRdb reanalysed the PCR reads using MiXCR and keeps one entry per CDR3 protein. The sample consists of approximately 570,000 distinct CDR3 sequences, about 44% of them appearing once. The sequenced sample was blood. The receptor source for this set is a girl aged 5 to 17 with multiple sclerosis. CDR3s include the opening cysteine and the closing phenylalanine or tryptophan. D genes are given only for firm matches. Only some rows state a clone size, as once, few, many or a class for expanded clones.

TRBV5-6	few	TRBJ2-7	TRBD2	TGTGCCAGCAGTAAAACGGGGTGGCGGGAGAAGAGCTCCTACGAGCAGTACTTC	CASSKTGWREKSSYEQYF
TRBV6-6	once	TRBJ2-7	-	TGTGCCAGCAGTCATATGACCGGACGAACCTACGAGCAGTACTTC	CASSHMTGRTYEQYF
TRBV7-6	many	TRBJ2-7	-	TGTGCCAGCAGCATAGACAGTGGGGTCTCCTACGAGCAGTACTTC	CASSIDSGVSYEQYF
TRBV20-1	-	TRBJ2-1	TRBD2	TGCAGTGCTTCTGCCCTCGTAAGCGGGAGCTCCTACAATGAGCAGTTCTTC	CSASALVSGSSYNEQFF
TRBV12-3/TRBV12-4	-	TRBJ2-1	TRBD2	TGTGCCAGCAGTTCTGGACAGGGAACTAGCGGGGGCGTCTACAATGAGCAGTTCTTC	CASSSGQGTSGGVYNEQFF
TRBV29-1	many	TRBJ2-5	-	TGCAGCGTTAACACAGGTTTTCGAGAGACCCAGTACTTC	CSVNTGFRETQYF
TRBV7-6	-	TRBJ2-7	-	TGTGCCAGCAGCTTAAGGAGGGGGGCCACCGACGAGCAGTACTTC	CASSLRRGATDEQYF
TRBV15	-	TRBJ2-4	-	TGTGCCACCAGCAGAGACCTCTTAGCCAAAAACATTCAGTACTTC	CATSRDLLAKNIQYF
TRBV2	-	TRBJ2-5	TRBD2	TGTGCCAGCAGTGATCCCCTAGCGGGGGGGCCAAAGGAGACCCAGTACTTC	CASSDPLAGGPKETQYF
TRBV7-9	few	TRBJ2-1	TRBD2	TGTGCCAGCAGCTTAGCCCTAGCGGACAATGAGCAGTTCTTC	CASSLALADNEQFF
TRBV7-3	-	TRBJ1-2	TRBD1	TGTGCCAGCAGCGCGACAGGGGGCGACGGTGGCTACACCTTC	CASSATGGDGGYTF
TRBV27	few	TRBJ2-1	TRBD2	TGTGCCAGCAGTTTTGGCCTAGCGGGGGGGCCGAATGAGCAGTTCTTC	CASSFGLAGGPNEQFF
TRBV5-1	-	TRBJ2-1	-	TGCGCCAGCAGCTTGGCCGGGGGCCCGGGATACAATGAGCAGTTCTTC	CASSLAGGPGYNEQFF
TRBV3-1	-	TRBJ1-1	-	TGTGCCAGCAGCCATAAATCAGGGAAGATGGCTTTCTTT	CASSHKSGKMAFF
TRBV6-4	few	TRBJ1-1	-	TGTGCCAGCAGGACGGAGATAGGGCAACCTGAAGCTTTCTTT	CASRTEIGQPEAFF
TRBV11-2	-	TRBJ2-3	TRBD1	TGTGCCAGCAGCAAAGGGACAGTGGCGGATACGCAGTATTTT	CASSKGTVADTQYF
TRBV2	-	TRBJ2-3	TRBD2	TGTGCCAGCAATCTACTAACCACGCGGCGGGGGACTAGCAGTCGGCAAGATACGCAGTATTTT	CASNLLTTRRGTSSRQDTQYF
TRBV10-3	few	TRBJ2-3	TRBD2	TGTGCCATCAGTGAGGGACTAGTCCCAGATACGCAGTATTTT	CAISEGLVPDTQYF
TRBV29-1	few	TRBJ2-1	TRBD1	TGCAGCGTTGGTCCCGGGACAGTCGGCTCCTACAATGAGCAGTTCTTC	CSVGPGTVGSYNEQFF
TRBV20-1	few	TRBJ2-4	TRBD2	TGCAGTGCTAGGACTAGCGGGGCCCAAAAAAACATTCAGTACTTC	CSARTSGAQKNIQYF
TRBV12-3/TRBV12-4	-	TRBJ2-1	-	TGTGCCAGCAGGCTCGAGAGCAATGAGCAGTTCTTC	CASRLESNEQFF
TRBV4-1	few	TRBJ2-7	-	TGCGCCAGCAGCCAAGAGGCGGGCGCTTCCTACGAGCAGTACTTC	CASSQEAGASYEQYF
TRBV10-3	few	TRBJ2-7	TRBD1	TGTGCCATCAGTGACGGGACAGGGATTTCCTACGAGCAGTACTTC	CAISDGTGISYEQYF
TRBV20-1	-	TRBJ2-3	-	TGCAGTACTAGAGAAAGCAGGGCCACAGATACGCAGTATTTT	CSTRESRATDTQYF
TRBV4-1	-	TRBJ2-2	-	TGCGCCAGCAGCCCCGTCACCGGGGAGCTGTTTTTT	CASSPVTGELFF
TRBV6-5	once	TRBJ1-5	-	TGTGCCAGCAGTTACTCGAATCGGCCCAATCAGCCCCAGCATTTT	CASSYSNRPNQPQHF
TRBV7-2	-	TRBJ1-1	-	TGTGCCAGCAGCGGCGGTGCAGGGCTGAACACTGAAGCTTTCTTT	CASSGGAGLNTEAFF
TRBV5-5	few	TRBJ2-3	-	TGTGCCAGCAGCCCCTTGCTGCGGGGCCCAGATACGCAGTATTTT	CASSPLLRGPDTQYF
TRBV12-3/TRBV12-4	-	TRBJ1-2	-	TGTGCCAGCAGCTGGGTATTGACACGGACCCACTATGGCTACACCTTC	CASSWVLTRTHYGYTF
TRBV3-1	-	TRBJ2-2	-	TGTGCCAGCAGCCCCTCGACTAGTAACACCGGGGAGCTGTTTTTT	CASSPSTSNTGELFF